One T cell receptor beta chain is described in this entry. In assigning cohorts, the study relied on participant-reported clinical history. The data were produced by immunoSEQ multiplex PCR, yet TCRdb's version contains in-frame clones alone and is incomplete. The sample shows over 200,000 clones, about 91% of them seen only once. The sample belongs to a study of blood T cell repertoires in COVID-19. The receptor was derived from a young man with acute COVID-19. The sequencing input was PBMCs or T cells enriched from blood (not recorded which).

The CDR3 spells CASSQSPGAGELFF. DNA of the CDR3: TGTGCCAGCAGTCAGTCTCCCGGGGCCGGGGAGCTGTTTTTT. The chain joins TRBV28 to TRBJ2-2, with TRBD2 as a possible D gene (5 bases). This CDR3 contains 14 residues. Germline V CDR1 and CDR2: MDHEN, SYDVKM. The V end lost 5 bases, the J end lost 6 bases, and 13 bases lay between the germline ends.